This T cell receptor beta chain was profiled in a study of cytomegalovirus exposure and HLA in healthy donors. The ends were cut back, 3 bases at V and 2 bases at J, with 19 bases in the middle. CDR1 and CDR2 from the germline V gene are SGDLS and YYNGEE. The CDR3 loop spans 17 amino acids. PCR primers comprised 60 Vbeta and 13 Jbeta primers. Assay: immunoSEQ multiplex PCR; the TCRdb copy retains only in-frame clones and omits some. The data hold more than 90,000 clones, with less than 80% observed a single time. On this clone: What it recognizes is unknown.

Study results and caveats: Productive status was seen about 87% or about 30% of the time for most TCR beta V segments in an earlier analysis. While the bulk of TCR sequences proved rare, some public TCRs turned up in many donors. Most CMV-associated TCR beta chains appeared HLA-restricted in a later analysis.

Each donor was healthy, and each was a bone marrow donor. The rearrangement joins TRBV9 to TRBJ2-3, with D maybe TRBD2 (5 bases). Sequencing was carried out using PBMCs. This receptor was identified in a woman aged 40 to 50 in good health and CMV-seropositive. DNA of the CDR3: TGTGCCAGCAGCGCATCCTGGGGAGCGCTTTACACAGATACGCAGTATTTT. Amino acid sequence: CASSASWGALYTDTQYF. The full variable domain, rest sourced from reference TRBV9 and TRBJ2-3, is DSGVTQTPKHLITATGQRVTLRCSPRSGDLSVYWYQQSLDQGLQFLIQYYNGEERAKGNILERFSAQQFPDLHSELNLSSLELGDSALYFCASSASWGALYTDTQYFGPGTRLTVL.